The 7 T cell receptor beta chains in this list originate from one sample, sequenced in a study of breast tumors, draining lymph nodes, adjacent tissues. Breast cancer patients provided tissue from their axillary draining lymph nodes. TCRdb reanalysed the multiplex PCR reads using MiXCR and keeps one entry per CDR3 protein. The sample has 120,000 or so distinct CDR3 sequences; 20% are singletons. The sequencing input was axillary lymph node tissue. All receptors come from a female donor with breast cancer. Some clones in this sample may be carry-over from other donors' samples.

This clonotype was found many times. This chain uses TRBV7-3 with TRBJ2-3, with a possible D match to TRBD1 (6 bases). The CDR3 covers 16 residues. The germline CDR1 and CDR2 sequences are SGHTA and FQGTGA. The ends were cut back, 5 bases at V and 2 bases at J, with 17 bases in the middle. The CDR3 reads CASSADRPSATDTQYF. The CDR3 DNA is TGTGCCAGCAGCGCCGACAGGCCCTCGGCCACAGATACGCAGTATTTT.

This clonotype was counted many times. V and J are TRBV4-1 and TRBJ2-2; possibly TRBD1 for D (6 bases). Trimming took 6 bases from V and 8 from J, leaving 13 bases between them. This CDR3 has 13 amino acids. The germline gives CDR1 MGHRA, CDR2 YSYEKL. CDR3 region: CASRQQGSGELFF. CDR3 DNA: TGCGCCAGCAGACAACAGGGATCGGGGGAGCTGTTTTTT.

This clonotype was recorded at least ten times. CDR3 amino acids: CASSGTGGAYQPQHF. As DNA, the CDR3 is TGTGCCAGCAGTGGTACAGGGGGTGCCTATCAGCCCCAGCATTTT. The V gene is TRBV2, the J gene TRBJ1-5; 8 positions match TRBD1. Germline V CDR1 and CDR2: SNHLY, FYNNEI. CDR3 size: 15 residues. The trim removed 4 bases at V and 5 bases at J, leaving 7 bases unmatched.

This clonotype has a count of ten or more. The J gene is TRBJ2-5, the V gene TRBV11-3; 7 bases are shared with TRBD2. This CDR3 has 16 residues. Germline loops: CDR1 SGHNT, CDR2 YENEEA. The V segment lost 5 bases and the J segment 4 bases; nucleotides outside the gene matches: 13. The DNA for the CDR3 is TGTGCCAGCAGCCTGCAGTGGGAGGGCCTGATAGAGACCCAGTACTTC. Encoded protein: CASSLQWEGLIETQYF.

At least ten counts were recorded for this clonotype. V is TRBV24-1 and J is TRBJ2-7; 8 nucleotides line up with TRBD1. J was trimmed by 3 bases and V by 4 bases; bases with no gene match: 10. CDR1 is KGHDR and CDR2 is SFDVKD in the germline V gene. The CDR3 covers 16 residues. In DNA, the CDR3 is TGTGCCACCAGTGACCATAGTCAGGGGGCAGTCTACGAGCAGTACTTC. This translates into CATSDHSQGAVYEQYF.

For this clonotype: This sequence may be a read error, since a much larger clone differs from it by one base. CDR3 sequence reads: CAWSVGGEAQYF. CDR3 coding DNA: TGTGCCTGGAGTGTGGGGGGAGAGGCCCAGTACTTC. This chain uses TRBV30 with TRBJ2-5, with D possibly being TRBD2 (6 bases). Germline V gives CDR1 GTSNPN, CDR2 SVGIG (reference sequence). The CDR3 has 12 residues.

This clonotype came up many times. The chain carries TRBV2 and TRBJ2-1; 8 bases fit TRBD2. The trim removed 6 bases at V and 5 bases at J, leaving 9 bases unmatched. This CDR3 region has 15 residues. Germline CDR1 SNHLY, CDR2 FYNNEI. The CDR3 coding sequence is TGTGCCAGCAGCGTGGCTAGCGGGTATGACAATGAGCAGTTCTTC. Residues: CASSVASGYDNEQFF.